These 29 T cell receptor beta chains were all obtained from the same sample, sequenced in a study of Graves' ophthalmopathy and Graves' hyperthyroidism. RNA transcripts were the source from which TCR beta CDR3 regions were amplified. First-round RT-PCR relied on HTBI primers, and a second-round multiplex PCR came next. TCRdb re-called the multiplex PCR reads with MiXCR, one entry per CDR3 protein. The table has some 350,000 distinct CDR3 sequences, about a sixth seen once; the top ten hold approximately 2.4%. Sequenced sample: peripheral blood. The receptors here all came from an adult woman with stable Graves' hyperthyroidism.

This clonotype has a handful of counts. V gene TRBV20-1 combines with J gene TRBJ1-2; 7 bases align to TRBD1. This CDR3 spans 18 amino acids. Trimming cost V 0 bases and J 4 bases; bases outside gene matches: 17. Germline lookup yields CDR1 DFQATT and CDR2 SNEGSKA (reference sequence). CDR3 nucleotides: TGCAGTGCTAGAGATCGGAGGCAGGGGGGTTTAGGAGCCTATGGCTACACCTTC. It is translated as CSARDRRQGGLGAYGYTF.

This clonotype was seen many times. This chain uses TRBV7-2 with TRBJ2-7; TRBD2 matches 7 bases. J gave up 6 bases and V 1 base, and 6 bases lay outside the gene matches. From germline, CDR1 is SGHTA and CDR2 FQGNSA. The CDR3 consists of 14 residues. The CDR3 coding sequence is TGTGCCAGCAGCTTAGACGGCGGGAGAGGCGAGCAGTACTTC. It specifies CASSLDGGRGEQYF. The full variable domain, completed using reference TRBV7-2 and TRBJ2-7, is GAGVSQSPSNKVTEKGKDVELRCDPISGHTALYWYRQSLGQGLEFLIYFQGNSAPDKSGLPSDRFSAERTGGSVSTLTIQRTQQEDSAVYLCASSLDGGRGEQYFGPGTRLTVT.

This clonotype was detected a few times. The V and J genes are TRBV4-1 and TRBJ2-5; no reliable D call. Looked up from germline, CDR1 is MGHRA and CDR2 is YSYEKL. This CDR3 has 15 amino acids. V lost 0 bases and J lost 11, with 19 bases in between. In nucleotides, the CDR3 is TGCGCCAGCAGCCAAGATTCGGCGGTACCCCAAACTCAGTACTTC. Encoded protein: CASSQDSAVPQTQYF.

This sequence joins TRBV4-1 and TRBJ2-7; D ambiguous. CDR1 MGHRA and CDR2 YSYEKL come from the germline V gene. V lost 1 base and J 6 bases, leaving 16 bases between the germline ends. The CDR3 runs to 15 residues. Here the CDR3 reads CASSQGGEPSGEQYF. DNA of the CDR3: TGCGCCAGCAGCCAAGGCGGAGAGCCCTCGGGCGAGCAGTACTTC.

This clonotype was recorded many times. The chain links TRBV5-4 to TRBJ1-2; 7 nucleotides align to TRBD1. Looked up from germline, CDR1 is SGHNT and CDR2 is YYREEE (reference sequence). Losses at the gene ends were 1 base for V and 4 bases for J; bases not matched to a gene: 4. CDR3 length equals 14 residues. CDR3 residues: CASSLPGTAYGYTF. The CDR3 coding sequence is TGTGCCAGCAGCTTGCCTGGGACAGCCTATGGCTACACCTTC.

In this sample, this clonotype turned up many times. V is TRBV3-1 and J is TRBJ2-7; D gene uncertain. Looked up from germline, CDR1 is LGHDT and CDR2 is YNNKEL (reference sequence). The CDR3 totals 14 residues. V was pared by 0 bases and J by 9 bases, with 15 bases between. CDR3 coding DNA: TGTGCCAGCAGCCAAGACTACCTGGTTGATGTGCAGTACTTC. Its protein product is CASSQDYLVDVQYF.

This chain links TRBV6-5 with TRBJ1-2; D gene uncertain. V lost 5 bases and J lost 5, with 12 bases in between. Germline CDR1 MNHEY, CDR2 SVGAGI. The CDR3 extends over 13 amino acids. CDR3 protein: CASSNRLVYGYTF. Written as DNA, the CDR3 is TGTGCCAGCAGTAACCGTTTGGTTTATGGCTACACCTTC.

There are many counts of this clonotype. CDR3 loop: CSATGGRLAGGYEQYF. Written as DNA, the CDR3 is TGCAGTGCTACGGGGGGGAGGTTAGCGGGAGGCTACGAGCAGTACTTC. The genes are TRBV20-1 and TRBJ2-7, with 10 nucleotides matching TRBD2. After removal of 4 bases from V and 3 bases from J, the junction contained 12 bases not matched to a gene. Looked up from germline, CDR1 is DFQATT and CDR2 is SNEGSKA (reference sequence). The CDR3 spans 16 residues.

As regards this clonotype: Being one base from a much bigger clone, this may be a read error. J is TRBJ2-2 and V is TRBV6-5, with TRBD2 matching over 9 bases. The CDR3 runs 15 residues. Germline assignment: CDR1 MNHEY and CDR2 SVGAGI. Written as DNA, the CDR3 is TGTGCCAGCAGTTTTGGGCGGGAGGGAACCGGGGAGCTGTGTTTT. Translating gives CASSFGREGTGELCF.

This sequence joins TRBV6-2 or TRBV6-3 and TRBJ2-7; a weak D match, TRBD1 (7 bases). This CDR3 comprises 15 residues. Trimming left V 2 bases short and J 8 bases short, with 19 bases between. Germline V gene data show CDR1 as MNHEY and CDR2 as SVGEGT. The CDR3 DNA sequence: TGTGCCAGCAGTTACCGGGGGACGACAGGGTTCAAGCAGTACTTC. Encoded protein: CASSYRGTTGFKQYF.

The genes are TRBV12-3 or TRBV12-4 and TRBJ2-6, with no clear D. This CDR3 is 15 amino acids long. Trimming took off 5 bases at V and 2 bases at J, with 10 bases between the two ends. CDR3 sequence: CASSPVLAGANVLTF. The CDR3 DNA sequence: TGTGCCAGCAGTCCCGTTCTGGCTGGGGCCAACGTCCTGACTTTC.

This clonotype was observed at least ten times. The rearrangement uses TRBV2 and TRBJ2-7; D unresolved. The CDR3 runs to 14 residues. Per the germline V gene, CDR1 is SNHLY and CDR2 is FYNNEI. Between the trimmed V and J ends, which lost 6 bases and 0 bases, there was a span of 12 bases. The CDR3 DNA is TGTGCCAGCAGCAGGCAGACAAGCTCCTACGAGCAGTACTTC. Amino acid sequence: CASSRQTSSYEQYF.

The rearrangement uses TRBV6-1 and TRBJ2-7; a weak D match, TRBD1 (5 bases). The ends were cut back, 6 bases at V and 7 bases at J, with 13 bases in the middle. The CDR3 runs to 12 residues. In germline, CDR1 is MNHNS, CDR2 SASEGT. The CDR3 loop is CASSVLGHEQYF. CDR3 nucleotides: TGTGCCAGCAGCGTACTTGGACATGAGCAGTACTTC.

Only a few counts were recorded for this clonotype. The rearrangement joins TRBV13 to TRBJ2-7; D is uncertain. V shed 4 bases and J shed 2 bases, with 6 bases lying between them. CDR3 size: 12 residues. Germline assignment: CDR1 PRHDT and CDR2 FYEKMQ (reference sequence). Written as DNA, the CDR3 is TGTGCCAGCAGCTCGAACCCCTACGAGCAGTACTTC. Its protein product is CASSSNPYEQYF.

This clonotype has ten or more counts. The genes are TRBV5-1 and TRBJ1-2; TRBD1 is a possible D gene (6 bases). Germline V gives CDR1 SGHRS, CDR2 YFSETQ. The ends were cut back, 4 bases at V and 2 bases at J, with 12 bases in the middle. This CDR3 has 14 residues. The CDR3 nucleotides read TGCGCCAGCAGCCGAGAAGGGGGGAACTATGGCTACACCTTC. Translated, it gives CASSREGGNYGYTF.

This clonotype was found many times. CDR3 protein: CSVAWPPGQGYGEQYF. The CDR3 nucleotides are TGCAGCGTTGCGTGGCCTCCGGGACAGGGGTACGGCGAGCAGTACTTC. The rearrangement joins TRBV29-1 to TRBJ2-7, with TRBD1 matching over 10 bases. The CDR3 has 16 residues. Germline V gene data show CDR1 as SQVTM and CDR2 as ANQGSEA. V lost 4 bases, J lost 6 bases, and 15 bases stayed unmatched.

This clonotype has a count of ten or more. The rearrangement links TRBV29-1 to TRBJ1-2, with 11 nucleotides matching TRBD1. Germline V lookup: CDR1 SQVTM, CDR2 ANQGSEA. The V segment lost 4 bases and the J segment 5 bases; nucleotides outside the gene matches: 9. CDR3 length: 15 residues. This CDR3 reads CSVVSDRGRGYGYTF. In nucleotides, the CDR3 is TGCAGCGTTGTATCGGACAGGGGGCGAGGGTATGGCTACACCTTC.

A few counts support this clonotype. V usage is TRBV18 and J usage is TRBJ2-7; D is undetermined. This CDR3 is built from 14 residues. CDR1 is KGHSH, CDR2 LQKENI, per germline. V was shortened by 0 bases and J by 3 bases, with 9 bases between the two germline ends. The chain's CDR3 is CASSPPDRSYEQYF. DNA for the CDR3: TGTGCCAGCTCACCACCGGACCGAAGCTACGAGCAGTACTTC.

This clonotype showed up many times. The CDR3: CASSLEGQETQYF. The CDR3 DNA reads as TGCGCCAGCAGCTTGGAGGGACAAGAGACCCAGTACTTC. V gene TRBV5-1 combines with J gene TRBJ2-5; D remains unclear. Looked up from germline, CDR1 is SGHRS and CDR2 is YFSETQ. The V gene lost 0 bases and the J gene lost 2 bases, with 5 bases spanning the gap. There are 13 residues in the CDR3.

This clonotype was observed many times. V and J are TRBV20-1 and TRBJ2-7, with D possibly being TRBD2 (6 bases). This CDR3 region has 12 residues. Per germline, CDR1 DFQATT and CDR2 SNEGSKA (reference sequence). The germline V and J ends were trimmed by 5 bases and 5 bases, with 13 bases remaining between them. This CDR3 is CSAHRGGDEQYF. CDR3 sequence (DNA): TGCAGTGCTCACCGAGGCGGGGACGAGCAGTACTTC.

This clonotype has at least ten counts. The chain links TRBV28 to TRBJ2-2; the D is unclear. V was clipped by 5 bases and J by 5 bases, with 15 bases between them. CDR3 size: 15 residues. Germline loops: CDR1 MDHEN, CDR2 SYDVKM. The CDR3 spells CASSTTGLGTGELFF. CDR3 in DNA: TGTGCCAGCAGTACCACCGGCCTGGGGACCGGGGAGCTGTTTTTT.

At least ten counts were recorded for this clonotype. The chain couples TRBV6-1 to TRBJ2-7, with 10 bases aligning to TRBD1. The junction had 11 bases not matched to a gene; V was cut back by 7 bases and J by 5 bases. The CDR3 runs to 15 residues. Germline CDR1 MNHNS, CDR2 SASEGT. The CDR3 loop reads CASKITDRGWDEQYF. Written as DNA, the CDR3 is TGTGCCAGCAAAATCACGGACAGGGGGTGGGACGAGCAGTACTTC.

V gene TRBV4-1 combines with J gene TRBJ1-2; weak D call: TRBD1 (6 bases). The germline V gene encodes CDR1 MGHRA and CDR2 YSYEKL. Trimming left V 5 bases short and J 3 bases short, with 25 bases between. The CDR3 is 18 residues long. CDR3 in amino acids: CASSFKIRGGGSDYGYTF. CDR3 DNA: TGCGCCAGCAGCTTCAAGATTCGTGGAGGGGGGTCGGACTATGGCTACACCTTC.

The J gene is TRBJ2-5, the V gene TRBV12-3 or TRBV12-4, with TRBD2 identical over 8 bases. Unmatched junction bases numbered 5, after V lost 4 bases and J lost 4 bases. CDR3 length: 14 amino acids. The CDR3 nucleotides read TGTGCCAGCAGTTATGAGCGGGGGTCAGAGACCCAGTACTTC. It encodes CASSYERGSETQYF.

This clonotype was counted at least ten times. This chain links TRBV12-3 or TRBV12-4 with TRBJ2-2; 8 bases fit TRBD1. V gave up 1 base and J gave up 4 bases; unmatched junction bases: 2. The CDR3 is 15 residues long. CDR3 in amino acids: CASSLGTGGTGELFF. DNA for the CDR3: TGTGCCAGCAGTTTAGGCACAGGGGGCACCGGGGAGCTGTTTTTT.

This clonotype was detected many times. The V and J genes are TRBV10-3 and TRBJ2-7, with a possible D match to TRBD2 (6 bases). Germline V gene sequence: CDR1 ENHRY, CDR2 SYGVKD. Trimming shortened V by 5 bases and J by 0 bases, and 11 bases separated the two germline ends. The CDR3 has 14 amino acids. CDR3 DNA: TGTGCCATCAGTCTTAGCGGATACTCCTACGAGCAGTACTTC. Translation: CAISLSGYSYEQYF.

As concerns this clonotype: This may arise from a read error, as a much more abundant clone is one base away. V gene TRBV12-3 or TRBV12-4 combines with J gene TRBJ2-7; TRBD1 or TRBD2 may be the D gene (5 bases each). The CDR3 consists of 12 residues. V lost 9 bases and J 8 bases, leaving 17 bases between the germline ends. CDR3 nucleotides: TGTGCCAGTCTGGGGGTTGAATTGAAGCAGTACTTC. Translating it yields CASLGVELKQYF.

This clonotype was recorded at least ten times. The CDR3 nucleotides are TGTGCCACCCAGCCCCGAAATCGTCGAGATCAGCCCCAGCATTTT. Residues: CATQPRNRRDQPQHF. The genes are TRBV19 and TRBJ1-5; D remains unclear. Per germline, CDR1 LNHDA and CDR2 SQIVND (reference sequence). Trimming pared 10 bases from V and 5 bases from J, leaving 21 bases between. This CDR3 is 15 amino acids long.

As regards this clonotype: The junction and the germline gene differ at one end; a read error may be behind it. The chain employs TRBV20-1 and TRBJ1-1; D call uncertain. The CDR3 runs to 12 residues. The germline V gene has CDR1 DFQATT and CDR2 SNEGSKA (reference sequence). In nucleotides, the CDR3 is TGCAGTGTTAACCGGGCAGGCACTGTAGCTTTCTTT. This encodes CSVNRAGTVAFF.